This T cell receptor beta chain was recorded in a study of T-cell reconstitution after alpha-beta-depleted transplantation in children. This clonotype was counted many times. Germline V gives CDR1 DFQATT, CDR2 SNEGSKA (reference sequence). The CDR3 loop spans 14 amino acids. Unmatched junction bases numbered 5, after V lost 5 bases and J lost 1 base. Preparation of the TCRbeta library used unique molecular identifiers. MiXCR, run by TCRdb on the PCR reads, gives a single entry per CDR3 protein. The profile shows about 260,000 distinct CDR3 sequences, 7.5% to 9.5% of them singletons. V usage is TRBV20-1 and J usage is TRBJ2-3; 8 bases fit TRBD2. The TCR originated in a male patient between 5 and 17 years old who had a stem cell transplant for acute lymphoblastic leukemia, so the T cells may come from the graft donor. The specimen comprised PBMCs, mostly from graft donor cells, sampled 180 days after TCRalphabeta/CD19-depleted stem cell transplant. The CDR3 loop is CSALQTSGTDTQYF. As DNA, the CDR3 is TGCAGTGCTTTACAGACTAGCGGCACAGATACGCAGTATTTT.